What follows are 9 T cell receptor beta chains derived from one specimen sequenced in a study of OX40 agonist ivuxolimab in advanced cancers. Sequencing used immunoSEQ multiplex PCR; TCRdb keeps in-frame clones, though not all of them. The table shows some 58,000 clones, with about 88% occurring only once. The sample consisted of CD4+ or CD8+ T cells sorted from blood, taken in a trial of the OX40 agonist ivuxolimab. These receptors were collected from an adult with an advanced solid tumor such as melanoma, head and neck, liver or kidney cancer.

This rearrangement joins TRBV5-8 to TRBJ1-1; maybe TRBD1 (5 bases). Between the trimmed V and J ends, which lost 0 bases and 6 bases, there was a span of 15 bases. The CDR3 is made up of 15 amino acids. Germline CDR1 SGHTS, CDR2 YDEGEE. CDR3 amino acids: CASSLAVGPLPEAFF. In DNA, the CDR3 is TGTGCCAGCAGCTTGGCTGTGGGACCCTTGCCTGAAGCTTTCTTT.

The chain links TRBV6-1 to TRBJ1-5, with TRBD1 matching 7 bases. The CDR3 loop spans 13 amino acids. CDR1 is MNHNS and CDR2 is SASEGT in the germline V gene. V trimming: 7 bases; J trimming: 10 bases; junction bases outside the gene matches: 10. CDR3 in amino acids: CASTGLDRAPQHF. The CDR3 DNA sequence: TGTGCCAGCACCGGTCTTGACAGGGCCCCCCAGCATTTT.

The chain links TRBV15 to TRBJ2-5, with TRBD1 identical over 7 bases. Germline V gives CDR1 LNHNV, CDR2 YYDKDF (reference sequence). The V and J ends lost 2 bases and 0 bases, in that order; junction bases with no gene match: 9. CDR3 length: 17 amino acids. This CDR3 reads CATSRPSGTVYQETQYF. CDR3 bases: TGTGCCACCAGCAGACCCTCCGGGACAGTTTACCAAGAGACCCAGTACTTC.

CDR3: CSVVGWATPAGEQFF. The CDR3 coding sequence is TGCAGCGTTGTAGGGTGGGCGACTCCGGCGGGTGAGCAGTTCTTC. V gene TRBV29-1 combines with J gene TRBJ2-1, with D tentatively TRBD2 (5 bases). Germline assignment: CDR1 SQVTM and CDR2 ANQGSEA. V dropped 4 bases and J dropped 9 bases, with 22 bases sitting between them. The CDR3 length is 15 residues.

CDR3 loop: CATSRGALGRVEQFF. CDR3 nucleotide sequence: TGTGCCACCAGCAGAGGGGCCTTAGGGCGGGTTGAGCAGTTCTTC. The genes are TRBV15 and TRBJ2-1; a possible D gene is TRBD2 (5 bases). V was pared by 1 base and J by 9 bases, with 16 bases between. The CDR3 is 15 amino acids. Per germline, CDR1 LNHNV and CDR2 YYDKDF (reference sequence).

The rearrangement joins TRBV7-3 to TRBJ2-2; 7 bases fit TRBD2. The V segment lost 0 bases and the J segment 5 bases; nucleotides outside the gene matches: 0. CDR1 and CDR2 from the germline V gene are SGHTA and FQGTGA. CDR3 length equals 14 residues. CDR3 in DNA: TGTGCCAGCAGCTTAACTAGCGGGACCGGGGAGCTGTTTTTT. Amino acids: CASSLTSGTGELFF.

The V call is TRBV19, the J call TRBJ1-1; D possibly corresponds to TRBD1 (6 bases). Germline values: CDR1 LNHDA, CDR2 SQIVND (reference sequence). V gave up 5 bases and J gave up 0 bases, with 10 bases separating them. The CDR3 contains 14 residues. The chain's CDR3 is CASSPGTLNTEAFF. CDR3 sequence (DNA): TGTGCCAGTAGTCCCGGGACATTGAACACTGAAGCTTTCTTT.

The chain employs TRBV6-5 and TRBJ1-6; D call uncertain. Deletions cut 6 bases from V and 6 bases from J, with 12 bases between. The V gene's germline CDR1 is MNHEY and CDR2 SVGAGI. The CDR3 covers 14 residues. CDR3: CASSPVRFNSPLHF. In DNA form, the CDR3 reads TGTGCCAGCAGCCCAGTCCGTTTTAATTCACCCCTCCACTTT.

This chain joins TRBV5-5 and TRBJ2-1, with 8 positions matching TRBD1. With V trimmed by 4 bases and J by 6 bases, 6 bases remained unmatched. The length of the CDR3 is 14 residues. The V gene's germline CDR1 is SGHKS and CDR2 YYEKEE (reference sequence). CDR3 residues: CASSTRTGSNEQFF. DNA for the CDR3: TGTGCCAGCAGCACCCGGACAGGGTCCAATGAGCAGTTCTTC.